This entry is about one T cell receptor beta chain. V trimming: 3 bases; J trimming: 7 bases; junction bases outside the gene matches: 10. The germline V gene has CDR1 SGHNT and CDR2 YYREEE (reference sequence). CDR3 size: 16 residues. This sample was taken from a study of blood T cell repertoires in COVID-19. Method: immunoSEQ multiplex PCR; TCRdb's copy keeps in-frame clones and lacks some. This table holds around 140,000 clones, roughly 89% found once. The chain is built from TRBV5-4 and TRBJ2-1; TRBD2 aligns across 10 bases. Sequenced input: peripheral blood. This clonotype was obtained from a man in his sixties with active or convalescent COVID-19. The CDR3 sequence: CASSSPSGGGGNEQFF. CDR3 nucleotides: TGTGCCAGCAGCTCCCCTAGCGGGGGAGGTGGAAATGAGCAGTTCTTC.